Sequencing of this TCR beta chain was carried out in a study of regulatory T cells in long-lasting Graves disease. Overall study findings and caveats: TRBV28 was favored in persistent disease, as were TRBJ1-2 and TRBJ2-5.

V dropped 7 bases and J dropped 7 bases, with 13 bases sitting between them. Germline V gives CDR1 SGHTA, CDR2 FQGNSA. The CDR3 totals 12 residues. About this clonotype itself: Antigen unknown.

For TCR beta, libraries came from iRepertoire HTBI primers and Arm-PCR of CDR3 regions. TCRdb fed the multiplex PCR reads into MiXCR, producing one record per CDR3 protein. The sample records a few hundred thousand distinct CDR3 sequences, approximately 23% being singletons. Time point in this sample: persistent/refractory GD, antithyroid drugs over 5 years with positive TRAb. After RNA was extracted from PBMCs, the TCR library was made from it. Those enrolled as patients came out of an endocrinology department in Xi'an, China. The J gene is TRBJ1-2, the V gene TRBV7-2; D gene ambiguous. The receptor's source is a female donor with Graves disease. Sequences were derived from peripheral blood mononuclear cells (PBMCs), sampled when the disease was refractory, from a patient treated with antithyroid drugs. CDR3 sequence reads: CASTSVVSGYTF. The CDR3 DNA is TGTGCCAGCACCTCAGTCGTTAGTGGCTACACCTTC. The whole variable domain, filled in from reference TRBV7-2 and TRBJ1-2, reads GAGVSQSPSNKVTEKGKDVELRCDPISGHTALYWYRQSLGQGLEFLIYFQGNSAPDKSGLPSDRFSAERTGGSVSTLTIQRTQQEDSAVYLCASTSVVSGYTFGSGTRLTVV.